Listed here are 3 T cell receptor beta chains from one sample, sequenced in a study of blood T cell repertoires in COVID-19. Assay: immunoSEQ multiplex PCR; the TCRdb copy retains only in-frame clones and omits some. The sample has about 230,000 clones; around 81% are singletons. The source material was peripheral blood. These receptors all come from a man between 50 and 59 years old with active or convalescent COVID-19.

This clone was counted between two and nine times. This rearrangement joins TRBV19 to TRBJ1-3; 7 bases agree with TRBD1. The CDR3 extends over 18 amino acids. The germline V gene has CDR1 LNHDA and CDR2 SQIVND (reference sequence). The trim removed 10 bases at V and 1 base at J, leaving 19 bases unmatched. The CDR3 spells CATSRDSPTRGSGNTIYF. The CDR3, as DNA: TGTGCCACTTCCCGGGACAGCCCCACCAGGGGATCTGGAAACACCATATATTTT.

The chain employs TRBV24-1 and TRBJ1-2; 9 bases agree with TRBD1. Germline lookup yields CDR1 KGHDR and CDR2 SFDVKD. Trimming removed 3 bases from V and 4 bases from J; junction bases left unmatched: 2. The CDR3 contains 14 residues. The CDR3 DNA sequence: TGTGCCACCAGTGATGGGGACAGGGCCTATGGCTACACCTTC. Translating gives CATSDGDRAYGYTF.

In DNA form, the CDR3 reads TGTGCCAGCAGCCAAGTGCGGGGTTGGGATACGCAGTATTTT. This codes for CASSQVRGWDTQYF. The V and J genes are TRBV3-1 (or the pseudogene TRBV3-2) and TRBJ2-3; a weak D match, TRBD2 (6 bases). This CDR3 spans 14 amino acids. CDR1 and CDR2 from the germline V gene are LGHDT and YNNKEL (reference sequence). The V and J ends lost 1 base and 6 bases respectively, with 11 bases between them.